This T cell receptor beta chain was captured in a study of CXCR3-negative and CXCR3-positive naive CD8 T cells (dated by TCRdb to the late 2010s). Turning to the overall study: In total, 130 million to 150 million TRB reads were obtained, which works out to roughly 1.5 +/- 0.3 million reads per library. Diversity and physicochemical repertoire analyses were performed on around twelve donors pooled from two independent experiments. For the TRBV-TRBJ cluster analysis, the naive subsets came from roughly 5 donors, while the memory cells came from 3 donors.

For every CD8+ T cell subset, fewer than 350,000 cells were flow-sorted straight into RLT lysis buffer, and each subset was sorted in triplicate. To exclude memory contaminants, naive CD8+ T cells were stringently defined as CD45RO-CCR7+CD27+CD95-. Standard density gradient centrifugation was used to isolate peripheral blood mononuclear cells from buffy coats. Naive CXCR3-negative and CXCR3-positive CD8+ T cells were flow-sorted on a FACSAria III. An RNeasy Mini Kit was used to extract total RNA from the sorted cells. TCRdb records NextSeq 550 as the sequencer. The Human TCR Profiling Kit (MiLaboratory) was used to make UMI-labeled 5' RACE TRB cDNA libraries. cDNA synthesis used the entire amount of extracted RNA, and PCR amplification then used the entire amount of cDNA produced. Libraries were prepared in parallel using an identical number of PCR cycles. In the source study's methods: About 54,000 +/- 9,700 unique UMI-labeled TRB cDNA molecules per library were extracted with MIGEC and MiXCR, with at least two reads per UMI required. An average of about 40,000 +/- 10,000 functional in-frame TRB CDR3 nucleotide clonotypes without stop codons was found per library. After each sample was downsampled to 5000 UMI-labeled TRB molecules, VDJtools was used to calculate diversity metrics such as normalized Shannon-Wiener and Chao1. VDJtools computed clonotype-size-weighted physicochemical properties of the central five CDR3 residues: interaction energy, strength, volume and Kidera factor 4. TCRdb reprocessed the reads, so every CDR3 protein sequence counts as one entry and DNA is not shown. The V and J calls were determined by TCRdb, not by the authors. The table for this sample shows 100,000 or so distinct CDR3 sequences. Approximately 0.4% of the sample rests with the top ten.

About this clonotype itself: Which antigen it targets is not known.

What the authors observed across the whole study: Repertoire diversity was comparably high in both naive subsets but much lower in memory CD8+ T cells. Because surface CD5, which has been linked to self-reactivity in mice, was comparable between naive subsets, TCR interaction strength was also inferred from TRB CDR3 physicochemical properties. TRBV-TRBJ usage was similar between naive CXCR3-negative and CXCR3-positive cells from the same donor, while memory cells showed distinct patterns. Freshly isolated PBMCs were used for most assays because CXCR3 expression went down partially after cryopreservation. Compared with CXCR3-negative naive cells, CXCR3-positive naive cells had TRB CDR3s with higher hydrophobicity (lower Kidera factor 4), lower energy, and higher strength and volume indices.

The CDR3 runs 16 amino acids, cysteine and phenylalanine included. The nucleotide record is missing. Based on the germline V gene (reference sequence), the CDR1 and CDR2 sequences are SEHNR and FQNEAQ. The rearrangement joined TRBV7-9 to TRBJ2-1; TCRdb indicates TRBD2, and absent DNA this call remains unverified. The specimen was naive CXCR3+ CD8+ T cells from blood. Read against the paper, the sample's cell subset or site label means: CD45RO-CCR7+CD27+CD95- naive CD8+ T cells expressing CXCR3 (TNR3+). The TCR sequence derives from a human donor in good health. Some clones in this sample may be carry-over from other donors' samples. For the CDR3, the sequence is CASSSTTSGRRNEQFF.